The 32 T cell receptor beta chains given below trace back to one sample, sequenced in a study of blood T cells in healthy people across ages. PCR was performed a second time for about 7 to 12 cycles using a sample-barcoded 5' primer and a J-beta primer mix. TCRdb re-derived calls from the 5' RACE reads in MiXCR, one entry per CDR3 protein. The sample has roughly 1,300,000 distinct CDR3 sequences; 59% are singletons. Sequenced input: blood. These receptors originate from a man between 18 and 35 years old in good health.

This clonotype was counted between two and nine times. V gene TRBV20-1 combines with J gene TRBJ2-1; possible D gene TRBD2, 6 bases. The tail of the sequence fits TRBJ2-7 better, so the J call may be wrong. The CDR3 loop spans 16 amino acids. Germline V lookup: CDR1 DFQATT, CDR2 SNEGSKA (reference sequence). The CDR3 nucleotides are TGCAGTGTTCTATATAGCGGAGGAACCTCCTACAATGAGCAGTACTTC. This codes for CSVLYSGGTSYNEQYF.

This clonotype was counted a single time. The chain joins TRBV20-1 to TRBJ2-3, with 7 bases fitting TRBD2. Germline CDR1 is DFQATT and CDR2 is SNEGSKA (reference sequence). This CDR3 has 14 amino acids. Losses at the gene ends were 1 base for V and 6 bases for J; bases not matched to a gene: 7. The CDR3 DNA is TGCAGTGCTAGAGGGGCGGGAGTGGGCGATACGCAGTATTTT. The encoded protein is CSARGAGVGDTQYF.

The CDR3 is CASSFRWPSGETQYF. In nucleotides, the CDR3 is TGTGCCAGCAGTTTTCGATGGCCCTCTGGTGAGACCCAGTACTTC. The chain is built from TRBV12-3 or TRBV12-4 and TRBJ2-5; no firm D call. The V gene lost 3 bases and the J gene lost 5 bases, with 16 bases spanning the gap. The CDR3 spans 15 residues.

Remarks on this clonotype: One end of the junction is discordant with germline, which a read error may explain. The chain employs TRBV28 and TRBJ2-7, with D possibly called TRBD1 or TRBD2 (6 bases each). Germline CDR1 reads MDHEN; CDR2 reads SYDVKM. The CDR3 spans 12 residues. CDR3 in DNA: TGTGCCAGCAAATTAGGGGGGTACGGGCAGTACTTC. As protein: CASKLGGYGQYF.

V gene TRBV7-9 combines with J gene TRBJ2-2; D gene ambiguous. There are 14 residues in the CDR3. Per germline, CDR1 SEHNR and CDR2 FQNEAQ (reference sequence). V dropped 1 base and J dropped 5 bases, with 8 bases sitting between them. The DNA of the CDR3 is TGTGCCAGCAGCTTAGACTACCCTACCGGGGAGCTGTTTTTT. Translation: CASSLDYPTGELFF.

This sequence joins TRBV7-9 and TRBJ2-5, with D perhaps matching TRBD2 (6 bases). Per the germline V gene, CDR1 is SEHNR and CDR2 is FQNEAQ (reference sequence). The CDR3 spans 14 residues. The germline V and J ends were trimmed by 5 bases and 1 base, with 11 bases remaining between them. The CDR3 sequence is CASSISGPQETQYF. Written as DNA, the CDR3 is TGTGCCAGCAGCATTAGCGGCCCCCAAGAGACCCAGTACTTC.

Here the CDR3 reads CASSFLSYPGGGYTF. In nucleotides, the CDR3 is TGTGCCAGCAGCTTCTTATCGTACCCAGGGGGCGGCTACACCTTC. The V gene is TRBV7-9, the J gene TRBJ1-2, with 8 bases lining up with TRBD1. This CDR3 comprises 15 residues. Germline assignment: CDR1 SEHNR and CDR2 FQNEAQ (reference sequence). The V and J ends lost 3 bases and 8 bases, in that order; junction bases with no gene match: 11.

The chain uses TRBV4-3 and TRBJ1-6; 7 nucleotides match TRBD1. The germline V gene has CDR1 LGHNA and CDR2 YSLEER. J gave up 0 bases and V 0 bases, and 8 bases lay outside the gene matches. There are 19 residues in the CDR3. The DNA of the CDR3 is TGCGCCAGCAGCCAAGATCTCACGGGACAGAGCTCCTATAATTCACCCCTCCACTTT. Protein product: CASSQDLTGQSSYNSPLHF.

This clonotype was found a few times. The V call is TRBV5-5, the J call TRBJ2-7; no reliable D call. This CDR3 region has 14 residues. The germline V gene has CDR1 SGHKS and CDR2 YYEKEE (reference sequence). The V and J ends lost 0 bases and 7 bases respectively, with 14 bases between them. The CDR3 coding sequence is TGTGCCAGCAGCTTGGGTGTCAGTCTCCGGGAGCAGTACTTC. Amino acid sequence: CASSLGVSLREQYF.

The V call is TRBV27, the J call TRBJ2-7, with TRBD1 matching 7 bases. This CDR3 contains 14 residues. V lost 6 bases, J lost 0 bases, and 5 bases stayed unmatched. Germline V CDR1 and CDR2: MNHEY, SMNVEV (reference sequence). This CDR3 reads CASSPGQYSYEQYF. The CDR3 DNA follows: TGTGCCAGCAGCCCGGGACAGTACTCCTACGAGCAGTACTTC.

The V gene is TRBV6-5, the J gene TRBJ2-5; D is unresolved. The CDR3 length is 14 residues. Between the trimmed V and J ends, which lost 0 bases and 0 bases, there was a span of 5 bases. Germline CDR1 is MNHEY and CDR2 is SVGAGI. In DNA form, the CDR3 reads TGTGCCAGCAGTTACTCGGGGTACCAAGAGACCCAGTACTTC. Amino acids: CASSYSGYQETQYF.

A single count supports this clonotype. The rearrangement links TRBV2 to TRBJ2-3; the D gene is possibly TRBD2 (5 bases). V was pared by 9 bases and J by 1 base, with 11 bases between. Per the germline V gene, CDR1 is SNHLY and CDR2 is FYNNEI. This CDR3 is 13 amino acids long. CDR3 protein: CARADGGTDTQYF. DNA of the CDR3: TGTGCCAGGGCAGACGGGGGCACAGATACGCAGTATTTT.

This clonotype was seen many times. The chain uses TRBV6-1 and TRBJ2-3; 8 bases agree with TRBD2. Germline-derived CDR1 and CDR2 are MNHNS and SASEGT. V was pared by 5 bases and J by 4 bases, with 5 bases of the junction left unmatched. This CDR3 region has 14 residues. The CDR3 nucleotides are TGTGCCAGCAGTACGGGGGGGCCGGCAGATACGCAGTATTTT. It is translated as CASSTGGPADTQYF.

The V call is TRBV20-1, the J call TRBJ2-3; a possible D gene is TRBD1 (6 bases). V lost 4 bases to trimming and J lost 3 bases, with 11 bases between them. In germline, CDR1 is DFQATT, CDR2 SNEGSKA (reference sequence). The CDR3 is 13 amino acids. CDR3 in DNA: TGCAGTGCTAAGACAGGAGTAACAGATACGCAGTATTTT. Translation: CSAKTGVTDTQYF.

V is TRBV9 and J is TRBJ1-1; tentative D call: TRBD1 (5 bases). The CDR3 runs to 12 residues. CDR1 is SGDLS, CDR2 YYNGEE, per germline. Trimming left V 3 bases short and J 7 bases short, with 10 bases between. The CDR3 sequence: CASSGRDYEAFF. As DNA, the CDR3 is TGTGCCAGCAGCGGCAGGGATTATGAAGCTTTCTTT.

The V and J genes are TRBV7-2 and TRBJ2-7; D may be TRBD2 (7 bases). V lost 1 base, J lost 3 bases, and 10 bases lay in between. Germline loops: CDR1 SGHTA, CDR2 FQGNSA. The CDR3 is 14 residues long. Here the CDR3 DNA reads TGTGCCAGCAGCTTAGACGGGGGGCTCTACGAGCAGTACTTC. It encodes CASSLDGGLYEQYF.

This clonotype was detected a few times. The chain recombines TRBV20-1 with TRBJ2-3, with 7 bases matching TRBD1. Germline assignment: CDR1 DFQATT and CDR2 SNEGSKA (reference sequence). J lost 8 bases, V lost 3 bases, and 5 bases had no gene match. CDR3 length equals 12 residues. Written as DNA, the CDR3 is TGCAGTGCTAGGTCAGGGGGATTTACGCAGTATTTT. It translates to CSARSGGFTQYF.

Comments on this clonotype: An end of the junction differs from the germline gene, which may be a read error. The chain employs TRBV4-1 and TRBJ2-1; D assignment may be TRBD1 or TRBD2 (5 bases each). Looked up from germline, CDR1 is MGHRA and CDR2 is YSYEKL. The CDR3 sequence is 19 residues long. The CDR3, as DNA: TGCTCCAGCAGCCAAGATCGGGAACGTCCTGGGGCCTCCTACAATGAGCAGTTCTTC. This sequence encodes CSSSQDRERPGASYNEQFF.

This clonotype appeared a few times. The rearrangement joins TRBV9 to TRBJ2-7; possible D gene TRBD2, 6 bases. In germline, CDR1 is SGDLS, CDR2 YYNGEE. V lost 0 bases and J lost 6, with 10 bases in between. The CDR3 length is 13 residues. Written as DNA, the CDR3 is TGTGCCAGCAGCGTAGTAGAGGAGGGCGAGCAGTACTTC. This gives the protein CASSVVEEGEQYF. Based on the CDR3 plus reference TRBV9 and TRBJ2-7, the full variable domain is DSGVTQTPKHLITATGQRVTLRCSPRSGDLSVYWYQQSLDQGLQFLIQYYNGEERAKGNILERFSAQQFPDLHSELNLSSLELGDSALYFCASSVVEEGEQYFGPGTRLTVT.

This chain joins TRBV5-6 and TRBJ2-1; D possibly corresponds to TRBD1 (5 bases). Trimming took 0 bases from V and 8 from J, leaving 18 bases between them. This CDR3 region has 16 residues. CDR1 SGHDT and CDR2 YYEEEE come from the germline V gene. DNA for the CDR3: TGTGCCAGCAGCTTGGCCGGGCAGGGTAATTTCGATGAGCAGTTCTTC. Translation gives CASSLAGQGNFDEQFF.

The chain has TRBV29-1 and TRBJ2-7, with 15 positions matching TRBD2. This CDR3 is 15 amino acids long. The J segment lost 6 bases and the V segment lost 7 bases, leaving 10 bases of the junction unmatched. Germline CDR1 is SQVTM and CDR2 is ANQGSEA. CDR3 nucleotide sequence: TGCAGCGCCCGAGGGACTAGCGGGAGGCAGGGCGAGCAGTACTTC. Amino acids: CSARGTSGRQGEQYF.

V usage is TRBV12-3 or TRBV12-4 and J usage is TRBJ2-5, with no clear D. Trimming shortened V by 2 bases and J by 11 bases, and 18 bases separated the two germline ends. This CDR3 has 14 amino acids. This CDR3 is CASSLTRQFDEQYF. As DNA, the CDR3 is TGTGCCAGCAGTTTAACTCGACAATTCGATGAGCAGTACTTC.

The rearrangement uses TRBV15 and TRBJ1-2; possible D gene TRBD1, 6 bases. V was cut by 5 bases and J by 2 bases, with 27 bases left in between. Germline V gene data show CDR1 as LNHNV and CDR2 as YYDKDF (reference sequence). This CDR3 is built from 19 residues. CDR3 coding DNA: TGTGCCACCAGCCCCCCCCGCGGGTTTTCCGACAGGCCGAACTATGGCTACACCTTC. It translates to CATSPPRGFSDRPNYGYTF.

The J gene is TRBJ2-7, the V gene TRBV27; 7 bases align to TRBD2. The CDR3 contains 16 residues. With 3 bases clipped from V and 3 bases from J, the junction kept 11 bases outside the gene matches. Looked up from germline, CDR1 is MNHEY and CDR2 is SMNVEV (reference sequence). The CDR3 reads CASSFGTTGRGYEQYF. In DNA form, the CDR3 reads TGTGCCAGCAGTTTCGGGACTACCGGGCGCGGCTACGAGCAGTACTTC.

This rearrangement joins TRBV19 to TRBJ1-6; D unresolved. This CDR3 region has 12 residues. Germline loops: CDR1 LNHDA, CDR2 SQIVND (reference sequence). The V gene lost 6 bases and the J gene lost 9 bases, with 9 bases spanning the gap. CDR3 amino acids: CASSPLASPLHF. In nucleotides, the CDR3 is TGTGCCAGTAGCCCCCTGGCTTCACCCCTCCACTTT.

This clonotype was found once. CDR3 sequence: CASSSGTGGTQPQHF. CDR3 in DNA: TGTGCCAGCAGTTCCGGGACAGGGGGCACTCAGCCCCAGCATTTT. The chain couples TRBV6-2 or TRBV6-3 to TRBJ1-5; 12 bases are a match to TRBD1. CDR1 is MNHEY, CDR2 SVGEGT, per germline. J was trimmed by 6 bases and V by 4 bases; bases with no gene match: 4. The CDR3 runs to 15 residues.

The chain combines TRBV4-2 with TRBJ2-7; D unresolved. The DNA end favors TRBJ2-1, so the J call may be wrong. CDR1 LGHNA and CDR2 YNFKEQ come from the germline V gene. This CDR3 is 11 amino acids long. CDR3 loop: CASQIANEQFF. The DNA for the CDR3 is TGTGCCAGCCAAATCGCCAATGAGCAGTTCTTC.

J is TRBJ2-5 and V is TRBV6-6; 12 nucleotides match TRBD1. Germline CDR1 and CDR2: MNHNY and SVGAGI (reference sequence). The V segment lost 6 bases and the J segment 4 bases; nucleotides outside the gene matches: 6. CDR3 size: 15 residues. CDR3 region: CASSTGTGGSETQYF. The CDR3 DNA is TGTGCCAGCAGCACCGGGACAGGGGGCTCAGAGACCCAGTACTTC.

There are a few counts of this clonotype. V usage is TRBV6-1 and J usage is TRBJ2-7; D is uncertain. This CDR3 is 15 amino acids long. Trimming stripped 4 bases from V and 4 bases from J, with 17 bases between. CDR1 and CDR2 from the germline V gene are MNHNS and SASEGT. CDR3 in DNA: TGTGCCAGCAGTGCCTTGCATCGGTCCTCTTACGAGCAGTACTTC. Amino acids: CASSALHRSSYEQYF.

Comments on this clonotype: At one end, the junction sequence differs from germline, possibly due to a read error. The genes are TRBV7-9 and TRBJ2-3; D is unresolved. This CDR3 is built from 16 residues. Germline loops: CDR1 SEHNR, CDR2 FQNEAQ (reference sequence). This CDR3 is CAGSFSLDGESDTQYF. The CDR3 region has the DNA TGTGCCGGCAGCTTCAGTTTGGACGGCGAGTCGGATACGCAGTATTTT.

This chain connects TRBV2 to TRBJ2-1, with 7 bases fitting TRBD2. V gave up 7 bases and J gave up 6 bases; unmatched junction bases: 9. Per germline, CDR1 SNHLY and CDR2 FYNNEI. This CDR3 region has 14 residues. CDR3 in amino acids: CASTQERDSNEQFF. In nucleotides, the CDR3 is TGTGCCAGCACCCAGGAGCGGGACTCCAATGAGCAGTTCTTC.

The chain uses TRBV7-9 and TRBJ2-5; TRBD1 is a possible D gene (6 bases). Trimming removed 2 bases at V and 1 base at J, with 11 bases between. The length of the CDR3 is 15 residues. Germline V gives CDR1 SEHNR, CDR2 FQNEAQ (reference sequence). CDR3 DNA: TGTGCCAGCAGCTTAACACAGGGCCTCCAAGAGACCCAGTACTTC. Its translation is CASSLTQGLQETQYF.